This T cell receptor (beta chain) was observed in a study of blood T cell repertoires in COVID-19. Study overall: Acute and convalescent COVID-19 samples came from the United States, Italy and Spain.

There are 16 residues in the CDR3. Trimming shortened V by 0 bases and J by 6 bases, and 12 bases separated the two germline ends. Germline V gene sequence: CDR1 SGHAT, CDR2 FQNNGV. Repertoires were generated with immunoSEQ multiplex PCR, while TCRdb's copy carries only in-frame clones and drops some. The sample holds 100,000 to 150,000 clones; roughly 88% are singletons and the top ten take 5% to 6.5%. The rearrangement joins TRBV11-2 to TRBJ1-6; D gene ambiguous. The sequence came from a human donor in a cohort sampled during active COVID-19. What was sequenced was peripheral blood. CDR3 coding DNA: TGTGCCAGCAGCTTAGATCACGGGAGGCGTAATTCACCCCTCCACTTT. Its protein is CASSLDHGRRNSPLHF.